The 7 T cell receptor beta chains below come from one sample, sequenced in a study of CD8 T cells in Susac syndrome. Reverse transcription used about 0.45 to 1 ug RNA and random hexamers. In TCRdb, the immunoSEQ multiplex PCR reads were re-called with MiXCR into one record per CDR3 protein. The sample carries 100,000 to 150,000 distinct CDR3 sequences, about 95% recorded once. The sequencing sample was made of CD4+ T cells from PBMCs. The receptors were sampled from a human donor in good health.

Only a few counts were recorded for this clonotype. This rearrangement joins TRBV6-2 or TRBV6-3 to TRBJ2-7, with 11 bases identical to TRBD1. The CDR3 extends over 16 amino acids. After removal of 5 bases from V and 6 bases from J, the junction contained 12 bases not matched to a gene. In germline, CDR1 is MNHEY, CDR2 SVGEGT. The CDR3 DNA sequence: TGTGCCAGCAGTCCTCCAACCGGGACAGGGGGGCGCGAGCAGTACTTC. Translated, it gives CASSPPTGTGGREQYF.

The V gene is TRBV12-3 or TRBV12-4, the J gene TRBJ1-4; D unresolved. This CDR3 has 16 amino acids. The ends were cut back, 3 bases at V and 0 bases at J, with 11 bases in the middle. CDR3 sequence (DNA): TGTGCCAGCAGTTTCCGCCAACTTGCAACTAATGAAAAACTGTTTTTT. Amino acids: CASSFRQLATNEKLFF.

J is TRBJ2-1 and V is TRBV20-1; 7 bases are a match to TRBD2. Germline lookup yields CDR1 DFQATT and CDR2 SNEGSKA (reference sequence). V was pared by 6 bases and J by 4 bases, with 12 bases of the junction left unmatched. CDR3 length equals 15 residues. CDR3 nucleotide sequence: TGCAGTGCCAGTCGCGGACTAGGGGTATACAATGAGCAGTTCTTC. This translates into CSASRGLGVYNEQFF.

The V call is TRBV5-1, the J call TRBJ2-1; 7 bases are a match to TRBD2. V lost 4 bases and J lost 3; bases outside the gene matches: 1. Germline-derived CDR1 and CDR2 are SGHRS and YFSETQ. The CDR3 loop spans 13 amino acids. This CDR3 reads CASSRDYYNEQFF. In nucleotides, the CDR3 is TGCGCCAGCAGCAGGGACTACTACAATGAGCAGTTCTTC.

This chain connects TRBV29-1 to TRBJ2-3, with 7 bases identical to TRBD2. The CDR3 contains 14 residues. V was pared by 2 bases and J by 0 bases, with 2 bases of the junction left unmatched. Germline-derived CDR1 and CDR2 are SQVTM and ANQGSEA. The CDR3 DNA follows: TGCAGCGTTGAATACGGGGGGAGCACAGATACGCAGTATTTT. Its translation is CSVEYGGSTDTQYF.

This chain uses TRBV2 with TRBJ2-5; the D call may be TRBD1 or TRBD2 (5 bases each). The CDR3 runs to 14 residues. Trimming removed 2 bases at V and 5 bases at J, with 12 bases between. Germline values: CDR1 SNHLY, CDR2 FYNNEI. CDR3 sequence: CASSEMRGRETQYF. As DNA, the CDR3 is TGTGCCAGCAGTGAAATGAGGGGCAGGGAGACCCAGTACTTC.

The chain is built from TRBV7-9 and TRBJ1-2, with unresolved D. Germline values: CDR1 SEHNR, CDR2 FQNEAQ (reference sequence). V was cut by 1 base and J by 0 bases, with 9 bases left in between. CDR3 length: 15 residues. This CDR3 is CASSLDTVANYGYTF. Written as DNA, the CDR3 is TGTGCCAGCAGCTTAGATACGGTGGCTAACTATGGCTACACCTTC.